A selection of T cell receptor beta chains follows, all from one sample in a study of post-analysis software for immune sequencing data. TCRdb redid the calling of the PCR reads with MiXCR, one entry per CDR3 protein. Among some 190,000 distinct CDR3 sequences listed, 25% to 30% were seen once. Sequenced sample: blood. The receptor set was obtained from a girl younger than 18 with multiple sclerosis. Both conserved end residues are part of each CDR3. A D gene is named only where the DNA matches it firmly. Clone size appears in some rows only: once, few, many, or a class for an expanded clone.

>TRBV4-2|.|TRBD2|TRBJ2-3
CASSQREKGDTQYF
TGTGCCAGCAGCCAGCGGGAGAAGGGCGATACGCAGTATTTT
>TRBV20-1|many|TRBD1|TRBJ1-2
CSALPTGTYYGYTF
TGCAGTGCTCTACCGACAGGGACCTACTATGGCTACACCTTC
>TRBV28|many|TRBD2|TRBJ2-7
CASSTAIYGTSGTWDEQYF
TGTGCCAGCAGCACCGCAATTTACGGGACTAGCGGGACGTGGGACGAGCAGTACTTC
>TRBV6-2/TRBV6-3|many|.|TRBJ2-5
CASTRDRYQETQYF
TGTGCCAGCACCCGCGACAGGTACCAAGAGACCCAGTACTTC
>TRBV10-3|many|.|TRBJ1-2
CAISESYRVYGYTF
TGTGCCATCAGTGAGTCCTACAGGGTCTATGGCTACACCTTC
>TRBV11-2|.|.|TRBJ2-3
CASSLDVSQGIDTQYF
TGTGCCAGCAGCTTAGATGTGAGTCAGGGCATAGATACGCAGTATTTT
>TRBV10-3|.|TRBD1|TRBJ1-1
CAIRAGTVNTEAFF
TGTGCCATCAGGGCCGGGACAGTTAACACTGAAGCTTTCTTT
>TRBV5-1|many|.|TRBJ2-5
CASSDPTGPEETQYF
TGCGCCAGCAGCGACCCTACAGGGCCCGAAGAGACCCAGTACTTC
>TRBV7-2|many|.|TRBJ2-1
CASSRSGVEQFF
TGTGCCAGCAGCCGTTCCGGGGTGGAGCAGTTCTTC
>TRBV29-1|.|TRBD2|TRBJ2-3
CSVVRRGADTQYF
TGCAGCGTTGTCAGGCGGGGGGCAGATACGCAGTATTTT
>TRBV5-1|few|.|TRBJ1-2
CASSLTRGYGYTF
TGCGCCAGCAGCTTAACCAGGGGCTATGGCTACACCTTC
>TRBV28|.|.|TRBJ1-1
CASGTHTGVTEAFF
TGTGCCAGCGGGACACACACGGGAGTCACTGAAGCTTTCTTT
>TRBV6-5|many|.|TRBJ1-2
CASSYSRSLNYGYTF
TGTGCCAGCAGTTACTCGAGGTCCCTAAACTATGGCTACACCTTC
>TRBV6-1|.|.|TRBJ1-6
CASSGIQSSNSPLHF
TGTGCCAGCAGTGGGATACAGAGCTCTAATTCACCCCTCCACTTT
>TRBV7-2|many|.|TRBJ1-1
CASSLVGGREAFF
TGTGCCAGCAGCTTAGTTGGCGGCCGAGAAGCTTTCTTT
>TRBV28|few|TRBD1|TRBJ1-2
CASVALQGNYGYTF
TGTGCCAGCGTTGCCCTACAGGGGAACTATGGCTACACCTTC
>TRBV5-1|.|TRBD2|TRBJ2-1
CASSLEAGGPYNEQFF
TGCGCCAGCAGCTTGGAAGCGGGAGGCCCCTACAATGAGCAGTTCTTC
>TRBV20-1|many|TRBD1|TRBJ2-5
CSASPRGQETQYF
TGCAGTGCTAGCCCCAGGGGGCAAGAGACCCAGTACTTC
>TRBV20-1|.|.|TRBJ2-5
CSARDVRAGETQYF
TGCAGTGCTAGAGATGTACGGGCTGGAGAGACCCAGTACTTC
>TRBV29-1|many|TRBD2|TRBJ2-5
CSVEVLAGGVETQYF
TGCAGCGTTGAAGTTCTAGCGGGAGGGGTAGAGACCCAGTACTTC